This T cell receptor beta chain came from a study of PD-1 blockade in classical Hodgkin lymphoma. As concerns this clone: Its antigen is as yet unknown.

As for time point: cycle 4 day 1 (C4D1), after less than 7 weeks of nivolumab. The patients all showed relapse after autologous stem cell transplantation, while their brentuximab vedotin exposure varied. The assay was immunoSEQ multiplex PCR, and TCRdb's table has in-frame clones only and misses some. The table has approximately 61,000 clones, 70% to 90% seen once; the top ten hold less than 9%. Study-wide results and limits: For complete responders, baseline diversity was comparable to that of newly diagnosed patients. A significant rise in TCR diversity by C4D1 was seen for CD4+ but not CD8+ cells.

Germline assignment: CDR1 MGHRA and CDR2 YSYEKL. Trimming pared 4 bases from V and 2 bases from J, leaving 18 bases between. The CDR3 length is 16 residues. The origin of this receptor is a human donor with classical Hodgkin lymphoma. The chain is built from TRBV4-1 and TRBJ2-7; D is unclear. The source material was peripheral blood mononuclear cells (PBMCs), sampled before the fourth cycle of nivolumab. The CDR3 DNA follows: TGCGCCAGCAGCCCCCCTTTAGGGTCCCCCCCCTACGAGCAGTACTTC. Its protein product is CASSPPLGSPPYEQYF.